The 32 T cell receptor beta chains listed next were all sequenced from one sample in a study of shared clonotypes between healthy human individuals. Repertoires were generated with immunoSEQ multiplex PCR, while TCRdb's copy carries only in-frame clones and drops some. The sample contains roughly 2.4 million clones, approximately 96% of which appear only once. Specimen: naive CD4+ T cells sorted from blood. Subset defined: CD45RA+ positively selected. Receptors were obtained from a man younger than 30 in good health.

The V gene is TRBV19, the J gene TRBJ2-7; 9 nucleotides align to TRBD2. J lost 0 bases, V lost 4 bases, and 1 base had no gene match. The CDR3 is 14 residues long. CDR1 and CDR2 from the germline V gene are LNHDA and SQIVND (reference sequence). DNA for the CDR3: TGTGCCAGTAGTACTAGCGGGATCTCCTACGAGCAGTACTTC. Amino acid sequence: CASSTSGISYEQYF.

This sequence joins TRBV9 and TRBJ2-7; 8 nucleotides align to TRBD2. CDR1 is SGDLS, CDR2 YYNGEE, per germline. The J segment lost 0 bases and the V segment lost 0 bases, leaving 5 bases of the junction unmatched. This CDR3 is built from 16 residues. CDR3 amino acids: CASSVAGSGASYEQYF. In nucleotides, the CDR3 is TGTGCCAGCAGCGTAGCGGGTAGCGGGGCCTCCTACGAGCAGTACTTC.

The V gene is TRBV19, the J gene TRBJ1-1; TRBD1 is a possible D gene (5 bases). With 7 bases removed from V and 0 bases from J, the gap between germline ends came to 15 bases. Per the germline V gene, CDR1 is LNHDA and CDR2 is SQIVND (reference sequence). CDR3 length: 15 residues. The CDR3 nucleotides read TGTGCCAGTATGTGGGGCAGACAGATGAACACTGAAGCTTTCTTT. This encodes CASMWGRQMNTEAFF.

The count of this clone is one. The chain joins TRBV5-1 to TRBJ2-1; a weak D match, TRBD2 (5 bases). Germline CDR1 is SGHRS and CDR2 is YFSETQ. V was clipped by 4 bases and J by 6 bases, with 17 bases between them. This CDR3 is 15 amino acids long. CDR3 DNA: TGCGCCAGCAGCCGGGATGGGGTTCGGATCAATGAGCAGTTCTTC. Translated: CASSRDGVRINEQFF.

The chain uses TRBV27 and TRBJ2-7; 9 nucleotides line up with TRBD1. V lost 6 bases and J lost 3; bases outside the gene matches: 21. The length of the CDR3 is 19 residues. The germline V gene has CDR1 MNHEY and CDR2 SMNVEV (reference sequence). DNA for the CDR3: TGTGCCAGCAGCAAACTATATGCGGGCGGGACAGGGCTGGGCTACGAGCAGTACTTC. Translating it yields CASSKLYAGGTGLGYEQYF.

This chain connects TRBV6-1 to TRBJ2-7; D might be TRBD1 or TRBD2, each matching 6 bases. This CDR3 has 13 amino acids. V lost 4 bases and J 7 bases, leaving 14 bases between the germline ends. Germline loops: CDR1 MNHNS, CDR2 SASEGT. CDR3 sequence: CASSVNRAGEQYF. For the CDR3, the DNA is TGTGCCAGCAGTGTAAACAGGGCGGGGGAGCAGTACTTC.

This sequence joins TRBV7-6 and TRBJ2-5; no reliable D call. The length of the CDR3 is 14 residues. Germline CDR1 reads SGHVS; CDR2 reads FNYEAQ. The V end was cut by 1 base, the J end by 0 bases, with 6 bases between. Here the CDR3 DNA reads TGTGCCAGCAGCTTAGGCCAGTACCAAGAGACCCAGTACTTC. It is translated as CASSLGQYQETQYF.

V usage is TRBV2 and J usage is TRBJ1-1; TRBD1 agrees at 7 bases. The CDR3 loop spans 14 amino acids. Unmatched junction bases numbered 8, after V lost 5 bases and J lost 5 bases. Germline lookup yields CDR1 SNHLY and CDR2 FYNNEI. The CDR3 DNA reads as TGTGCCAGCAGTCAGAACAGGGGAGGTACTGAAGCTTTCTTT. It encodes CASSQNRGGTEAFF.

CDR3 sequence: CASSTPSYEQYF. The DNA for the CDR3 is TGCGCCAGCAGCACCCCATCCTACGAGCAGTACTTC. The gene calls are TRBV5-1 and TRBJ2-7; no definite D call. This CDR3 has 12 amino acids. The germline CDR1 and CDR2 sequences are SGHRS and YFSETQ. V was clipped by 4 bases and J by 1 base, with 6 bases between them.

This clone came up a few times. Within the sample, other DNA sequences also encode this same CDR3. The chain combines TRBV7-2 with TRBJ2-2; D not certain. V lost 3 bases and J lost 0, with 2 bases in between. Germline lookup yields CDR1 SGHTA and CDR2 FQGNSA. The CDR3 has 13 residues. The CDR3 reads CASSFPNTGELFF. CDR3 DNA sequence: TGTGCCAGCAGCTTTCCGAACACCGGGGAGCTGTTTTTT.

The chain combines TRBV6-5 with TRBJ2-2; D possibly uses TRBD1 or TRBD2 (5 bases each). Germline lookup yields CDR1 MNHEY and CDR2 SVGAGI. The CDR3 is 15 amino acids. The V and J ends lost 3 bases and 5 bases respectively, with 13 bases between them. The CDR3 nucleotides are TGTGCCAGCAGTTATGGGACCACACCGACCGGGGAGCTGTTTTTT. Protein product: CASSYGTTPTGELFF.

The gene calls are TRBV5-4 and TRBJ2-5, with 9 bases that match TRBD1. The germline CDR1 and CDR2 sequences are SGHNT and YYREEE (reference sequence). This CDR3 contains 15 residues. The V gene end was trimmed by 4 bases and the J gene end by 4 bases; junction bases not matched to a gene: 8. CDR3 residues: CASSHRDRERETQYF. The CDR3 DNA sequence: TGTGCCAGCAGCCACCGGGACAGGGAACGAGAGACCCAGTACTTC.

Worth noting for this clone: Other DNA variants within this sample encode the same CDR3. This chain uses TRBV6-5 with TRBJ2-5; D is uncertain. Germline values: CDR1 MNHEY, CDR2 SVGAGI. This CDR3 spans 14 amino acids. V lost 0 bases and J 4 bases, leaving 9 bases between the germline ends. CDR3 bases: TGTGCCAGCAGTTACTCGCGATATTCAGAGACCCAGTACTTC. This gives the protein CASSYSRYSETQYF.

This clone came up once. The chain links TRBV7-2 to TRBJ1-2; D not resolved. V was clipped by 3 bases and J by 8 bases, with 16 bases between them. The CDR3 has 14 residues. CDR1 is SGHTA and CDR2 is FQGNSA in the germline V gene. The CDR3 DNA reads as TGTGCCAGCAGCTTGGACTTATTACCAAGCGGCTACACCTTC. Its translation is CASSLDLLPSGYTF.

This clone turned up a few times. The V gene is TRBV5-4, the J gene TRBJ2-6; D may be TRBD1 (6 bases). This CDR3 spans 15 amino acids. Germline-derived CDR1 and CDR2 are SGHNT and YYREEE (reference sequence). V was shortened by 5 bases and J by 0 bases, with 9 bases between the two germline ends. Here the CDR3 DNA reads TGTGCCAGCAGTATACAGGGCTCTGGGGCCAACGTCCTGACTTTC. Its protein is CASSIQGSGANVLTF.

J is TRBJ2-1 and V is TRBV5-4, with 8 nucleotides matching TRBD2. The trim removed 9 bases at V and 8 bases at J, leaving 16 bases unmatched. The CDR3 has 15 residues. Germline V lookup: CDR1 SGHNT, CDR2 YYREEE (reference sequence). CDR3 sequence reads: CATKIRSAGGDEQFF. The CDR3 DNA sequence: TGTGCCACCAAAATACGGTCCGCGGGAGGAGATGAGCAGTTCTTC.

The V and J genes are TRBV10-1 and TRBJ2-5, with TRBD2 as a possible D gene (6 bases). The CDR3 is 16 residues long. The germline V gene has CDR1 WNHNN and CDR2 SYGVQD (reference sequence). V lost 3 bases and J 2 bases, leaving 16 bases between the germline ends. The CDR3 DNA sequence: TGCGCCAGCAGTGATGCGGGGAACTCGCCACAAGAGACCCAGTACTTC. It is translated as CASSDAGNSPQETQYF.

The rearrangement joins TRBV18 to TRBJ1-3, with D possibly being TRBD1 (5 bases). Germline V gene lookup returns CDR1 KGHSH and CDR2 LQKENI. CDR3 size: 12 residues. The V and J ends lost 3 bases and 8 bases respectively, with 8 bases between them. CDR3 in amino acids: CASSPLGDTIYF. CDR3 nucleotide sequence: TGTGCCAGCTCACCTCTGGGGGACACCATATATTTT.

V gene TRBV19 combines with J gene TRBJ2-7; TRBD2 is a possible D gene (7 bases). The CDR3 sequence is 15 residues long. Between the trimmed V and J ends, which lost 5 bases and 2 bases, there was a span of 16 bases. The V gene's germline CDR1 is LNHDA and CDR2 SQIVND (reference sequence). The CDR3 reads CASSPSSGDTYEQYF. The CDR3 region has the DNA TGTGCCAGTAGTCCGTCCAGCGGGGACACCTACGAGCAGTACTTC.

The CDR3 DNA reads as TGTGCCAGCAGCGCCAGGTCAGGACTGAACACTGAAGCTTTCTTT. It yields the protein CASSARSGLNTEAFF. The rearrangement uses TRBV9 and TRBJ1-1; no definite D call. This CDR3 contains 15 residues. V lost 3 bases and J lost 0, with 12 bases in between. The V gene's germline CDR1 is SGDLS and CDR2 YYNGEE. The full variable domain, rest sourced from reference TRBV9 and TRBJ1-1, is DSGVTQTPKHLITATGQRVTLRCSPRSGDLSVYWYQQSLDQGLQFLIQYYNGEERAKGNILERFSAQQFPDLHSELNLSSLELGDSALYFCASSARSGLNTEAFFGQGTRLTVV.

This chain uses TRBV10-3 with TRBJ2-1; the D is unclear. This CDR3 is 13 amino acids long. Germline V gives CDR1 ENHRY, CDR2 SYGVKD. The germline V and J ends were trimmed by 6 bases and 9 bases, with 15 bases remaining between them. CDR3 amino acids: CAIRAITGSEQFF. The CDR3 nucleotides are TGTGCCATCAGGGCGATTACGGGCAGTGAGCAGTTCTTC.

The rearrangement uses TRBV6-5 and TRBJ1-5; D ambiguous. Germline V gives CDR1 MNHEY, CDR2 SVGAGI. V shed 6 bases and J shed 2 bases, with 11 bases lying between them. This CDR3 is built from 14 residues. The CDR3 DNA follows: TGTGCCAGCAGGGCGGAGTTGGGCAATCAGCCCCAGCATTTT. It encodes CASRAELGNQPQHF.

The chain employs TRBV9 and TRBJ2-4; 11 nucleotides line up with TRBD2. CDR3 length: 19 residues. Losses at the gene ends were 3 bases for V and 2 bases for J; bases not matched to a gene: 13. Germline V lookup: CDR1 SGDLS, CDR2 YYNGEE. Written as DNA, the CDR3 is TGTGCCAGCAGCGGGGGACTAGCGGACCTCGGCGGAACCAAAAACATTCAGTACTTC. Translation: CASSGGLADLGGTKNIQYF. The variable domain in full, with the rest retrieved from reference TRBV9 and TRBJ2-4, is DSGVTQTPKHLITATGQRVTLRCSPRSGDLSVYWYQQSLDQGLQFLIQYYNGEERAKGNILERFSAQQFPDLHSELNLSSLELGDSALYFCASSGGLADLGGTKNIQYFGAGTRLSVL.

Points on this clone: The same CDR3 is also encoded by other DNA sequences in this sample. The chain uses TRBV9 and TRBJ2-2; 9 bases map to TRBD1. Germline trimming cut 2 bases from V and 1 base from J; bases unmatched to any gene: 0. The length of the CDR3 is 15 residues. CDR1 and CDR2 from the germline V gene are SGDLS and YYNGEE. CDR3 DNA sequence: TGTGCCAGCAGCGTGGGACAGGGGAACACCGGGGAGCTGTTTTTT. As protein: CASSVGQGNTGELFF.

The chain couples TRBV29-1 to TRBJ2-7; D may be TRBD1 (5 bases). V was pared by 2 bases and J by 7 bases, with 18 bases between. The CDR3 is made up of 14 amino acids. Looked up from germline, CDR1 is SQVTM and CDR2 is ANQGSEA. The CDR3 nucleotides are TGCAGCGTTGAAAAAGGGGCGAACGTGGGGGAGCAGTACTTC. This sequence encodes CSVEKGANVGEQYF.

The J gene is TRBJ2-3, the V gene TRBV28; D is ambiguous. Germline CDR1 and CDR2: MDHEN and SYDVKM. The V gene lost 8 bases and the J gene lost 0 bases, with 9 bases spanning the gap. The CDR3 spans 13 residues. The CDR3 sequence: CASSGTSTDTQYF. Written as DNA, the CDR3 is TGTGCCAGCTCAGGCACTAGCACAGATACGCAGTATTTT.

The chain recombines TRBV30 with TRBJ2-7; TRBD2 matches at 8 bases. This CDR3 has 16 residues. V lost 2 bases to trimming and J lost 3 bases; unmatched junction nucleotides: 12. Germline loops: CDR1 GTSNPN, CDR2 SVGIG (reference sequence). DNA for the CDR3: TGTGCCTGGAGTTCCCGATCCCAACTAGCGGACTACGAGCAGTACTTC. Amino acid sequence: CAWSSRSQLADYEQYF.

The CDR3 loop reads CAISELGRVYYEQYF. The DNA of the CDR3 is TGTGCCATCAGTGAGCTGGGACGGGTCTACTACGAGCAGTACTTC. This rearrangement joins TRBV10-3 to TRBJ2-7; D might be TRBD1 or TRBD2, each matching 5 bases. V was clipped by 2 bases and J by 3 bases, with 14 bases between them. The germline CDR1 and CDR2 sequences are ENHRY and SYGVKD. This CDR3 region has 15 residues.

CDR3 region: CASSQRPGTGGGYTF. The CDR3 nucleotides read TGTGCCAGTAGTCAACGTCCCGGGACAGGAGGGGGCTACACCTTC. The chain combines TRBV19 with TRBJ1-2; 8 bases align to TRBD1. The CDR3 is 15 residues long. The germline V gene has CDR1 LNHDA and CDR2 SQIVND (reference sequence). With 5 bases clipped from V and 8 bases from J, the junction kept 13 bases outside the gene matches.

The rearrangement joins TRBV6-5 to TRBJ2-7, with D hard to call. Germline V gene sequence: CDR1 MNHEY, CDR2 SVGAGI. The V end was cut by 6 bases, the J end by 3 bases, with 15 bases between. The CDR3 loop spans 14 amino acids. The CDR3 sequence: CASRSPDPFYEQYF. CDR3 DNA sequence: TGTGCCAGCAGGAGCCCCGACCCCTTCTACGAGCAGTACTTC.

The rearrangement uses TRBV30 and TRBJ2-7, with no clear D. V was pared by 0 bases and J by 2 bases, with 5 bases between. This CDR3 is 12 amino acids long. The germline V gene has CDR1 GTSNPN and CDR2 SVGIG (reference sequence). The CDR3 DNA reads TGTGCCTGGAGTGTAGGAACCTACGAGCAGTACTTC. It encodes CAWSVGTYEQYF.

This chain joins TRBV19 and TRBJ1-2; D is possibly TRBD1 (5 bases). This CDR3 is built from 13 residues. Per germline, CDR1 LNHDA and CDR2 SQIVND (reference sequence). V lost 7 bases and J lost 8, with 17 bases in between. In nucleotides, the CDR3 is TGTGCCAGTAACCCCCAGGGAATGGGGGGCTACACCTTC. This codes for CASNPQGMGGYTF.